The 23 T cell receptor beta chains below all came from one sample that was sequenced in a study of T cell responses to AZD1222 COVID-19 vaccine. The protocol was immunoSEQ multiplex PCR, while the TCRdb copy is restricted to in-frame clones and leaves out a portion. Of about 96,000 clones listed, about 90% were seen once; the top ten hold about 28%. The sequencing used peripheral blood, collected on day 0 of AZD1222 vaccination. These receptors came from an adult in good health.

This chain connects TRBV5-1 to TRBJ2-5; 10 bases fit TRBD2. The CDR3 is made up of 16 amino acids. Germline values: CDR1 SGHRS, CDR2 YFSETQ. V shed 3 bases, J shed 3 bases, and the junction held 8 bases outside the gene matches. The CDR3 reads CASSYGLADVKETQYF. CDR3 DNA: TGCGCCAGCAGCTACGGACTAGCGGATGTAAAAGAGACCCAGTACTTC.

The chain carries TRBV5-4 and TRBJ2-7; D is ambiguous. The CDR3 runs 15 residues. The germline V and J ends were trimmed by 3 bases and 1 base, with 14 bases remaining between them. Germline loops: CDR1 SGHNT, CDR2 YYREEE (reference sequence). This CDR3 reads CASSSQTGRSYEQYF. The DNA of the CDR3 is TGTGCCAGCAGCTCCCAGACGGGCCGATCCTACGAGCAGTACTTC. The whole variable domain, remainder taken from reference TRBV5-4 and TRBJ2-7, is ETGVTQSPTHLIKTRGQQVTLRCSSQSGHNTVSWYQQALGQGPQFIFQYYREEENGRGNFPPRFSGLQFPNYSSELNVNALELDDSALYLCASSSQTGRSYEQYFGPGTRLTVT.

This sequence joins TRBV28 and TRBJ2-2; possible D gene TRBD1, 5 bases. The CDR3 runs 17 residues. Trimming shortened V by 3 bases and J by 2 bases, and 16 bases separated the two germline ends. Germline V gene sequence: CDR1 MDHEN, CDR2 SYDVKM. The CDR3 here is CASSFRSFRVNTGELFF. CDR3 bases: TGTGCCAGCAGTTTTCGGTCCTTCAGGGTAAACACCGGGGAGCTGTTTTTT.

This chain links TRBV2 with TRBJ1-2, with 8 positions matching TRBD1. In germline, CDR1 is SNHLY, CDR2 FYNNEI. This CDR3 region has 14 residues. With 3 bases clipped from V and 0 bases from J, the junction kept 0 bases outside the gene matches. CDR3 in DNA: TGTGCCAGCAGTGAGGACAGGGCTAACTATGGCTACACCTTC. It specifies CASSEDRANYGYTF.

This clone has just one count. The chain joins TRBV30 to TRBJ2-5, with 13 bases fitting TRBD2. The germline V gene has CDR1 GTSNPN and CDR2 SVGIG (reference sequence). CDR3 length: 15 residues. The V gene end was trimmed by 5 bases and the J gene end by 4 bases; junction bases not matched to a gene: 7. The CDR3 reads CAWGTGLAGLETQYF. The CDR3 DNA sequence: TGTGCCTGGGGTACGGGACTAGCGGGACTAGAGACCCAGTACTTC.

In DNA, the CDR3 is TGTGCCACCAGTGAGACCGGGACAGAGGGGACCTACGAGCAGTACTTC. Its translation: CATSETGTEGTYEQYF. The rearrangement links TRBV24-1 to TRBJ2-7; 7 bases align to TRBD1. V shed 4 bases and J 2 bases; nucleotides not matched to a gene: 10. The CDR3 is 16 residues long. Germline CDR1 and CDR2: KGHDR and SFDVKD.

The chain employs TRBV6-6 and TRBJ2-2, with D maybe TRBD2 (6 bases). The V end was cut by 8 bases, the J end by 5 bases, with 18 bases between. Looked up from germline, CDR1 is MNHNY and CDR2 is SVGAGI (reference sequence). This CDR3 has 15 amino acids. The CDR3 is CASSGGAAGTGELFF. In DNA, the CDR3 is TGTGCCAGCTCCGGAGGAGCCGCGGGGACCGGGGAGCTGTTTTTT.

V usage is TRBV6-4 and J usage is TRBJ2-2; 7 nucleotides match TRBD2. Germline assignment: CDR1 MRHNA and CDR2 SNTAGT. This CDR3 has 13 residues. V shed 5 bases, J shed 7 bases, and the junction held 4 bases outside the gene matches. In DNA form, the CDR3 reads TGTGCCAGCAGTAGAACTAGCGTCGGGGAGCTGTTTTTT. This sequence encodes CASSRTSVGELFF.

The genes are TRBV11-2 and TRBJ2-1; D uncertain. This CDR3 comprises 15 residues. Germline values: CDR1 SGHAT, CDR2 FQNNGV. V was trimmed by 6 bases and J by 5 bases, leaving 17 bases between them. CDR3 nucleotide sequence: TGTGCCAGCAGGTCTTCAGGTAGCATTGACAATGAGCAGTTCTTC. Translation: CASRSSGSIDNEQFF. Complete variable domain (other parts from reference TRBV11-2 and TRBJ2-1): EAGVAQSPRYKIIEKRQSVAFWCNPISGHATLYWYQQILGQGPKLLIQFQNNGVVDDSQLPKDRFSAERLKGVDSTLKIQPAKLEDSAVYLCASRSSGSIDNEQFFGPGTRLTVL.

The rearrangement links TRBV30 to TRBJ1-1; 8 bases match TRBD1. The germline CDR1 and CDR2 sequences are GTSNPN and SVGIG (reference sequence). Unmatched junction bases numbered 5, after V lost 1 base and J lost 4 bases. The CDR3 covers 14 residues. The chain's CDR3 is CAWSAPDRGTEAFF. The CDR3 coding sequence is TGTGCCTGGAGTGCCCCTGACAGGGGCACTGAAGCTTTCTTT.

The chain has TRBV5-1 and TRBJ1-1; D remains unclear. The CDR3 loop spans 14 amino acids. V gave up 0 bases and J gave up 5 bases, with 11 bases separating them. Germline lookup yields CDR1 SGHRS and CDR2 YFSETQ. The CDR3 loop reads CASSLEAARTEAFF. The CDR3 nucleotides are TGCGCCAGCAGCTTGGAAGCGGCACGGACTGAAGCTTTCTTT. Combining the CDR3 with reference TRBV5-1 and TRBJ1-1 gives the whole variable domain KAGVTQTPRYLIKTRGQQVTLSCSPISGHRSVSWYQQTPGQGLQFLFEYFSETQRNKGNFPGRFSGRQFSNSRSEMNVSTLELGDSALYLCASSLEAARTEAFFGQGTRLTVV.

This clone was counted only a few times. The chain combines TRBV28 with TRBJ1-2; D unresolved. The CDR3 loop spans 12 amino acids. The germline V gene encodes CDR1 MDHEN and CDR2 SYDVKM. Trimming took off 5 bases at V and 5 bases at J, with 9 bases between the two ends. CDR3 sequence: CASSLPTYGYTF. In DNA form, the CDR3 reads TGTGCCAGCAGTCTTCCGACATATGGCTACACCTTC.

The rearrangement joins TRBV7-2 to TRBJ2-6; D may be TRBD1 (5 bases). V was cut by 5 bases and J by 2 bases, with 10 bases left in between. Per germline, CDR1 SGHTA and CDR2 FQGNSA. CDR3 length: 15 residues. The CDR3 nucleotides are TGTGCCAGCAGCCTACAGGTGGCTGGGGCCAACGTCCTGACTTTC. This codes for CASSLQVAGANVLTF.

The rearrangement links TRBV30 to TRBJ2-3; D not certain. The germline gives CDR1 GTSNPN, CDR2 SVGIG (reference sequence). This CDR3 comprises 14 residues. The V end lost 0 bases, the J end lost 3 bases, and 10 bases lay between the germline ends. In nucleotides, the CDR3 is TGTGCCTGGAGTGTACTAACCGAAACAGATACGCAGTATTTT. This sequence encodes CAWSVLTETDTQYF.

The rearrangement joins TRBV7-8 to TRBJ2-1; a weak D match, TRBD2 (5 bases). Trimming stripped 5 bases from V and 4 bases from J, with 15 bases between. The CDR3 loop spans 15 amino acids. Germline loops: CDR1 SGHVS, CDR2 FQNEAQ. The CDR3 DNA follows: TGTGCCAGCAGCGCTCGGGAAACCCAGTACAATGAGCAGTTCTTC. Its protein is CASSARETQYNEQFF.

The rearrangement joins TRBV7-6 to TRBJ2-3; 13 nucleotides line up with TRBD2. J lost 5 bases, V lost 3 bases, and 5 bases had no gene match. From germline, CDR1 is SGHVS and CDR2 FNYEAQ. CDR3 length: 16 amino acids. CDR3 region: CASSFGLAGAIDTQYF. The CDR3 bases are TGTGCCAGCAGCTTCGGACTAGCGGGAGCTATAGATACGCAGTATTTT.

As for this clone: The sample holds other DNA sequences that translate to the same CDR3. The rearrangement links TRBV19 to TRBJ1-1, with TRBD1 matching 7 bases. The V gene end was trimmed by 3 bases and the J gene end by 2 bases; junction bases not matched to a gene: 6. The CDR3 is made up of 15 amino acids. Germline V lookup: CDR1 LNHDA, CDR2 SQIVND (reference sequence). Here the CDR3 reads CASSIGGTANTEAFF. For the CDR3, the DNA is TGTGCCAGTAGTATTGGGGGGACAGCTAACACTGAAGCTTTCTTT.

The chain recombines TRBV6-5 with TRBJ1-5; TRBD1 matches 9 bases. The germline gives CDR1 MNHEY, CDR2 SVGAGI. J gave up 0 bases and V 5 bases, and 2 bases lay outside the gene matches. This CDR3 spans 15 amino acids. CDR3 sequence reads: CASSRDRDSNQPQHF. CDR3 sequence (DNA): TGTGCCAGCAGTAGGGACAGGGATAGCAATCAGCCCCAGCATTTT.

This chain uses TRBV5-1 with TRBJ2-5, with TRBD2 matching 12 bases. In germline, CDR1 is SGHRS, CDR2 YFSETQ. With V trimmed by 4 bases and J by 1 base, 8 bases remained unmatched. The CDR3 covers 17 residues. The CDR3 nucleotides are TGCGCCAGCAGCCTTGGGACTAGCGGGTTTACCCAAGAGACCCAGTACTTC. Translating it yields CASSLGTSGFTQETQYF.

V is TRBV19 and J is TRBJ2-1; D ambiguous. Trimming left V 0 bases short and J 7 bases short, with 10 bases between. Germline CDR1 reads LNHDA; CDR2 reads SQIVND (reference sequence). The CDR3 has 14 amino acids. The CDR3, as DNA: TGTGCCAGTAGTATAGACCCTATAACTAATGAGCAGTTCTTC. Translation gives CASSIDPITNEQFF.

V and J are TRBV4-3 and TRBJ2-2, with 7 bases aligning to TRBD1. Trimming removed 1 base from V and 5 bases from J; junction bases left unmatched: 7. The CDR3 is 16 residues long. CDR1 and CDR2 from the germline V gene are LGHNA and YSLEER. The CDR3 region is CASSQGRQGRTGELFF. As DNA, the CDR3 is TGCGCCAGCAGCCAAGGGCGACAGGGAAGGACCGGGGAGCTGTTTTTT.

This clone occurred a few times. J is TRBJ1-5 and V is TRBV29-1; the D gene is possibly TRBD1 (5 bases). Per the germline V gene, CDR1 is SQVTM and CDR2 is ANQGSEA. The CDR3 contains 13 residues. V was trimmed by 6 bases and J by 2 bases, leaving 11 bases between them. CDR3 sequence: CSVRDGGNQPQHF. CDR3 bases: TGCAGCGTCCGGGACGGGGGCAATCAGCCCCAGCATTTT.

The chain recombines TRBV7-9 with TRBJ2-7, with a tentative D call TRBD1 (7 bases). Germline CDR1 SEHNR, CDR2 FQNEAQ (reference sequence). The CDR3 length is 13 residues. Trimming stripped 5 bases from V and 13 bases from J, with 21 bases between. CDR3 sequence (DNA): TGTGCCAGCAGCCCATCGGAGGGGGCGGGTACCTACTTC. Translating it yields CASSPSEGAGTYF.